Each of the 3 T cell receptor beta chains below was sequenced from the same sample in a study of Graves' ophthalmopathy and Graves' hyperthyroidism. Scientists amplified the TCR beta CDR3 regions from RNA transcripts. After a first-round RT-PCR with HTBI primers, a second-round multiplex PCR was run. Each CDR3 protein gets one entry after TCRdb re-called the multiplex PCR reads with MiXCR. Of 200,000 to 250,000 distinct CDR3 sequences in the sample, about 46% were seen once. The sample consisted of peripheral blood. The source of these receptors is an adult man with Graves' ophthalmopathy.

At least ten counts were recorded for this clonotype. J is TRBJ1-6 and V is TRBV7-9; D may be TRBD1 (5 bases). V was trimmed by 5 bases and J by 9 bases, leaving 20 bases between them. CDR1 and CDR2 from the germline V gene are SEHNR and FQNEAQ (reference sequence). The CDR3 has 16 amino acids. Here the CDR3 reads CASSALARVEGSPLHF. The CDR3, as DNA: TGTGCCAGCAGCGCACTAGCCAGGGTGGAGGGTTCACCCCTCCACTTT.

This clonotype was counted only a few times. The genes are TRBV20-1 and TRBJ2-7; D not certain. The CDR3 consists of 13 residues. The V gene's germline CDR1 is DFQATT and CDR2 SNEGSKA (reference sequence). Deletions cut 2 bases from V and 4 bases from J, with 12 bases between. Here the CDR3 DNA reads TGCAGTGCTAGATATCGGAGCGATTACGAGCAGTACTTC. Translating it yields CSARYRSDYEQYF.

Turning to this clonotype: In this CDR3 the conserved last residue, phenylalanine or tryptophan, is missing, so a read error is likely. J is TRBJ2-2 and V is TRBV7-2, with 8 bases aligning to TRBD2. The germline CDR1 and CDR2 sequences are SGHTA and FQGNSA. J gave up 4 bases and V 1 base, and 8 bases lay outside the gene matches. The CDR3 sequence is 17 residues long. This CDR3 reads CASSLGSGLAGTGELFL. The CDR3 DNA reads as TGTGCCAGCAGCTTAGGTTCCGGGCTAGCGGGCACCGGGGAGCTGTTTCTT.